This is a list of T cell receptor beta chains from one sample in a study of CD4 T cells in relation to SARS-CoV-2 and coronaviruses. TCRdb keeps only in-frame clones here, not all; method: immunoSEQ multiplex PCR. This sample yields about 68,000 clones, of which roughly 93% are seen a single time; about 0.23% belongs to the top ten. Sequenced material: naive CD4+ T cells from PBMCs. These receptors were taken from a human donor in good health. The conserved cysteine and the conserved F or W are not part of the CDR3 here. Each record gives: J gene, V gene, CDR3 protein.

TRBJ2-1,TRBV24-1,ATRKTGEQF
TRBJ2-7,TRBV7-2,ASSTGTRVQEQY
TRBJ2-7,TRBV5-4,ASGGAGQDRQEQY
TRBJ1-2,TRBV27,ASSLYPDEGGAGGYT
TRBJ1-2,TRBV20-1,SASSSQGSTNYGYT
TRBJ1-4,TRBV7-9,ASSIGQGYSQYNEKLF
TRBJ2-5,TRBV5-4,ASSLGAAGALETQY
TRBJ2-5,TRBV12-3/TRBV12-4,ASSLGSETQY
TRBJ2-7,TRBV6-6,ASSYRQGAQEQY
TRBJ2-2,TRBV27,ASSLFPSPGTGELF
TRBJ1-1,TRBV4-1,ASSRGTGRENTEAF
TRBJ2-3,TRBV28,ASSQDRGADTQY
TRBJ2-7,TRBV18,ASQPDRSAYEQY
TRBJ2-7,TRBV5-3,ARSCWTGDTYEQY
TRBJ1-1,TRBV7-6,ASSPWPGGETEAF
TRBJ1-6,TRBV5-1,ASSRVSGQGSYNSPLH
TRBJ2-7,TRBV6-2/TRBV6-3,ASSYQWTYEQY
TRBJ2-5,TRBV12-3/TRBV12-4,ASSSGMAETQY
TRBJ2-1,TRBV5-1,ASSLAGDSYNEQF
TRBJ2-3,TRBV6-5,ASSYDRTDTQY
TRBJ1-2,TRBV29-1,SATGIPEDYGYT
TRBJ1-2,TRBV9,ASSVEAGKLYGYT
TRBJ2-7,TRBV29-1,SGAHRGSAEQY
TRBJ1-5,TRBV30,AWSAGFYSNQPQH
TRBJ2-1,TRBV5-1,ASSSMGAGGPNEQF
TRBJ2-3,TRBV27,ASTLNGRGLDTQY
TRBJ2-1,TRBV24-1,ATSDPIQGRAYNEQF
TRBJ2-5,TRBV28,ASSLYPKGGGQETQY
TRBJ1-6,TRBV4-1,ASSQFTGLGNSPLH
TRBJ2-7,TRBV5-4,ASSSWTGGNEQY
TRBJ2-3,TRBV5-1,ASSLNRVGTDTQY
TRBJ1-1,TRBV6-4,ASRKTGTGEIEAF
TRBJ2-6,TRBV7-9,ASSLERGSGANVLT
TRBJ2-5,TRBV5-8,ASSNRGQGRETQY
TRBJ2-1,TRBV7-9,ASSSLRQSYNEQF
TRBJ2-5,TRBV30,AWSEETQY
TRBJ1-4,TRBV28,ASSSPQGLF
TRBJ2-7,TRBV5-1,ASSLNGRYDHYSSYEQY
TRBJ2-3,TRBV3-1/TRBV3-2,ASSQEKLDTQY
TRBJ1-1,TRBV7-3,ASSPLHKAEAF
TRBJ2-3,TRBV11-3,ASSLDATEQADTQY
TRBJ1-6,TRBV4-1,ASSQVPLLRGPQSPLH
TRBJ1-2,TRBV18,ASSPARVPHGYT
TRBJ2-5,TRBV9,ASSRDSWGETQY
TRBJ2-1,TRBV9,ASSVGSSGGYNEQF
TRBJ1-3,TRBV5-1,ASSSGTSNTIY
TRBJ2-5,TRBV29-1,SSSGGTQETQY
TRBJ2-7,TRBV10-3,AISESTGGPYEQY
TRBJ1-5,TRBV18,ASSPVTVRGNQPQH
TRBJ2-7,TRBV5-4,ASRRQGYEQY
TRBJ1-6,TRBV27,ASSYRDTTPLH
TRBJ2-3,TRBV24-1,ATSDLTGRGDTQY
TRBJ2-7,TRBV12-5,ASGPHTGAQY
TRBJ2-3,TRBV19,ASRTGSTDTQY